These T cell receptor beta chains were read from a single sample in a study of T cell repertoires in cytomegalovirus infection. These receptors lack a known antigen. MiXCR was run by TCRdb on the reads, yielding one entry per CDR3 protein. The table shows 68,000 or so distinct CDR3 sequences, with 20% to 25% occurring only once. The sequenced material came from PBMCs, sequenced either directly or after in vitro stimulation (not recorded which). All receptors come from a human donor in good health (CMV status not recorded). Some clones in this sample may be carry-over from other donors' samples. The CDR3 runs from the conserved cysteine through the conserved F or W. D genes are given only for firm matches. Size tells how often a clone was seen (once, few, many) or the class of an expanded clone, and some rows leave it out.

V gene: TRBV30
J gene: TRBJ2-3
clone size: -
D gene: -
CDR3 protein: CAWNGGGGHTDTQYF
CDR3 DNA: TGTGCCTGGAACGGAGGCGGGGGACACACAGATACGCAGTATTTT

V gene: TRBV10-2
J gene: TRBJ2-1
clone size: many
D gene: -
CDR3 protein: CASIKRDPHGEQFF
CDR3 DNA: TGCGCCAGCATCAAACGGGACCCACATGGGGAGCAGTTCTTC

V gene: TRBV20-1
J gene: TRBJ1-5
clone size: few
D gene: TRBD1
CDR3 protein: CSASGGVNQPQHF
CDR3 DNA: TGCAGTGCCTCAGGGGGTGTCAATCAGCCCCAGCATTTT

V gene: TRBV12-3/TRBV12-4
J gene: TRBJ2-3
clone size: -
D gene: -
CDR3 protein: CASSARDTQYF
CDR3 DNA: TGTGCCAGCAGTGCCCGGGATACGCAGTATTTT

V gene: TRBV10-3
J gene: TRBJ1-5
clone size: -
D gene: -
CDR3 protein: CAIRGSKEGEGNQPQHF
CDR3 DNA: TGTGCCATCCGAGGTAGCAAAGAGGGGGAAGGCAATCAGCCCCAGCATTTT

V gene: TRBV7-8
J gene: TRBJ1-6
clone size: few
D gene: TRBD1
CDR3 protein: CASSLATGVNSPLHF
CDR3 DNA: TGTGCCAGCAGCTTAGCAACAGGGGTAAATTCACCCCTCCACTTT

V gene: TRBV12-3/TRBV12-4
J gene: TRBJ1-1
clone size: many
D gene: -
CDR3 protein: CASSFVAMNTEAFF
CDR3 DNA: TGTGCCAGCAGTTTTGTAGCCATGAACACTGAAGCTTTCTTT

V gene: TRBV9
J gene: TRBJ2-5
clone size: few
D gene: TRBD2
CDR3 protein: CASSEGGLAGEQYF
CDR3 DNA: TGTGCCAGCAGCGAGGGAGGACTAGCGGGAGAGCAGTACTTC

V gene: TRBV13
J gene: TRBJ2-5
clone size: -
D gene: TRBD2
CDR3 protein: CASSLAGLAGVETQYF
CDR3 DNA: TGTGCCAGCAGCTTAGCGGGACTAGCGGGAGTAGAGACCCAGTACTTC

V gene: TRBV5-4
J gene: TRBJ2-3
clone size: -
D gene: TRBD2
CDR3 protein: CASRPPGLAGTDTQYF
CDR3 DNA: TGTGCCAGCAGACCTCCGGGACTAGCGGGAACAGATACGCAGTATTTT

V gene: TRBV7-2
J gene: TRBJ2-5
clone size: many
D gene: -
CDR3 protein: CASSFVGSQETQYF
CDR3 DNA: TGTGCCAGCAGCTTTGTTGGGAGCCAAGAGACCCAGTACTTC

V gene: TRBV9
J gene: TRBJ2-7
clone size: -
D gene: TRBD2
CDR3 protein: CASSAGAAGTYEQYF
CDR3 DNA: TGTGCCAGCAGCGCTGGCGCAGCGGGGACCTACGAGCAGTACTTC

V gene: TRBV9
J gene: TRBJ1-1
clone size: -
D gene: TRBD1
CDR3 protein: CASSHSPGQLNTEAFF
CDR3 DNA: TGTGCCAGCAGCCACTCACCGGGACAGTTAAACACTGAAGCTTTCTTT

V gene: TRBV4-1
J gene: TRBJ2-3
clone size: -
D gene: -
CDR3 protein: CASSPTPGVGGDTQYF
CDR3 DNA: TGCGCCAGCAGCCCGACGCCGGGAGTCGGGGGAGATACGCAGTATTTT

V gene: TRBV15
J gene: TRBJ2-6
clone size: -
D gene: -
CDR3 protein: CATSRGPRGANVLTF
CDR3 DNA: TGTGCCACCAGCAGAGGGCCCAGGGGGGCCAACGTCCTGACTTTC

V gene: TRBV5-4
J gene: TRBJ2-7
clone size: -
D gene: TRBD2
CDR3 protein: CASSLGGRLETYEQYF
CDR3 DNA: TGTGCCAGCAGCTTGGGCGGGAGGCTCGAGACCTACGAGCAGTACTTC

V gene: TRBV20-1
J gene: TRBJ2-3
clone size: -
D gene: TRBD2
CDR3 protein: CSAAPSGASTDTQYF
CDR3 DNA: TGCAGTGCAGCCCCTAGCGGGGCGAGCACAGATACGCAGTATTTT

V gene: TRBV12-3/TRBV12-4
J gene: TRBJ1-5
clone size: few
D gene: -
CDR3 protein: CASSPRRGGNNQPQHF
CDR3 DNA: TGTGCCAGCAGTCCGAGGAGGGGAGGAAACAATCAGCCCCAGCATTTT

V gene: TRBV7-2
J gene: TRBJ2-5
clone size: many
D gene: TRBD1
CDR3 protein: CASSFAGTGGETQYF
CDR3 DNA: TGTGCCAGCAGCTTCGCCGGGACAGGGGGCGAGACCCAGTACTTC

V gene: TRBV12-3/TRBV12-4
J gene: TRBJ2-3
clone size: -
D gene: TRBD2
CDR3 protein: CASSFGSWLRESADTQYF
CDR3 DNA: TGTGCCAGCAGTTTCGGGTCTTGGTTGCGGGAGTCGGCTGATACGCAGTATTTT

V gene: TRBV7-2
J gene: TRBJ2-3
clone size: many
D gene: -
CDR3 protein: CASSEGYLSTDTQYF
CDR3 DNA: TGTGCCAGCAGCGAAGGATACCTGAGCACAGATACGCAGTATTTT

V gene: TRBV12-3/TRBV12-4
J gene: TRBJ2-1
clone size: -
D gene: TRBD2
CDR3 protein: CASSRPGLAGGDEQFF
CDR3 DNA: TGTGCCAGCAGCCGACCGGGACTAGCGGGAGGGGATGAGCAGTTCTTC

V gene: TRBV10-1
J gene: TRBJ2-1
clone size: -
D gene: TRBD2
CDR3 protein: CASSSSGPAYNEQFF
CDR3 DNA: TGCGCCAGCAGTTCTAGCGGACCTGCTTACAATGAGCAGTTCTTC

V gene: TRBV7-3
J gene: TRBJ2-1
clone size: many
D gene: -
CDR3 protein: CASSPGPAGIEQFF
CDR3 DNA: TGTGCCAGCAGCCCAGGACCGGCGGGGATTGAGCAGTTCTTC

V gene: TRBV19
J gene: TRBJ2-6
clone size: few
D gene: -
CDR3 protein: CASSQGLAEANVLTF
CDR3 DNA: TGTGCCAGTAGCCAGGGGCTGGCGGAGGCCAACGTCCTGACTTTC

V gene: TRBV6-1
J gene: TRBJ2-5
clone size: -
D gene: -
CDR3 protein: CASGAGGQGETQYF
CDR3 DNA: TGTGCCAGCGGGGCTGGGGGGCAAGGGGAGACCCAGTACTTC

V gene: TRBV6-2/TRBV6-3
J gene: TRBJ2-5
clone size: -
D gene: -
CDR3 protein: CASSYGGEGETQYF
CDR3 DNA: TGTGCCAGCAGTTACGGGGGAGAGGGAGAGACCCAGTACTTC

V gene: TRBV12-3/TRBV12-4
J gene: TRBJ1-2
clone size: few
D gene: TRBD1
CDR3 protein: CASSWGQGDTF
CDR3 DNA: TGTGCCAGCAGCTGGGGACAGGGGGACACCTTC

V gene: TRBV12-3/TRBV12-4
J gene: TRBJ2-1
clone size: many
D gene: TRBD1
CDR3 protein: CASTPGQGLNEQFF
CDR3 DNA: TGTGCCAGCACCCCGGGACAGGGGTTGAATGAGCAGTTCTTC

V gene: TRBV7-9
J gene: TRBJ2-7
clone size: few
D gene: -
CDR3 protein: CASSRRLSDDEQYF
CDR3 DNA: TGTGCCAGCAGCCGTAGACTAAGCGACGATGAGCAGTACTTC

V gene: TRBV19
J gene: TRBJ1-1
clone size: few
D gene: -
CDR3 protein: CASSMLGGTSFF
CDR3 DNA: TGTGCCAGTAGTATGTTGGGAGGGACGTCTTTCTTT

V gene: TRBV5-4
J gene: TRBJ2-6
clone size: many
D gene: -
CDR3 protein: CASSLAGTRSGANVLTF
CDR3 DNA: TGTGCCAGCAGCTTGGCCGGGACTCGGTCTGGGGCCAACGTCCTGACTTTC

V gene: TRBV4-1
J gene: TRBJ2-1
clone size: -
D gene: TRBD2
CDR3 protein: CASSGSGRVRNNEQFF
CDR3 DNA: TGCGCCAGCAGCGGTAGCGGGAGAGTAAGAAACAATGAGCAGTTCTTC

V gene: TRBV4-2
J gene: TRBJ2-7
clone size: -
D gene: -
CDR3 protein: CASSQVLNYEQYF
CDR3 DNA: TGTGCCAGCAGCCAAGTCCTTAACTACGAGCAGTACTTC

V gene: TRBV20-1
J gene: TRBJ1-2
clone size: -
D gene: TRBD1
CDR3 protein: CSARDPPEGAGSGYTF
CDR3 DNA: TGCAGTGCTAGAGACCCTCCGGAGGGGGCGGGTTCTGGCTACACCTTC

V gene: TRBV12-5
J gene: TRBJ2-7
clone size: many
D gene: TRBD1
CDR3 protein: CASGSQLGQGSPNEQYF
CDR3 DNA: TGTGCTAGTGGTTCTCAACTGGGACAGGGGTCCCCCAACGAGCAGTACTTC

V gene: TRBV7-7
J gene: TRBJ2-7
clone size: many
D gene: -
CDR3 protein: CASRHDGYEQYF
CDR3 DNA: TGTGCCAGCAGACACGACGGGTACGAGCAGTACTTC

V gene: TRBV7-2
J gene: TRBJ1-5
clone size: many
D gene: -
CDR3 protein: CASSPNRANQPQHF
CDR3 DNA: TGTGCCAGCAGCCCTAACAGGGCAAATCAGCCCCAGCATTTT

V gene: TRBV11-3
J gene: TRBJ1-2
clone size: many
D gene: -
CDR3 protein: CASSLSRPFPYGYTF
CDR3 DNA: TGTGCCAGCAGCTTAAGCCGCCCGTTCCCCTATGGCTACACCTTC

V gene: TRBV7-3
J gene: TRBJ2-7
clone size: many
D gene: -
CDR3 protein: CASSLGPTHSYEQYF
CDR3 DNA: TGTGCCAGCAGCTTGGGGCCAACCCATTCCTACGAGCAGTACTTC

V gene: TRBV7-8
J gene: TRBJ1-3
clone size: many
D gene: -
CDR3 protein: CASSYSSGNTIYF
CDR3 DNA: TGTGCCAGCAGCTACAGCTCTGGAAACACCATATATTTT

V gene: TRBV4-2
J gene: TRBJ2-1
clone size: -
D gene: -
CDR3 protein: CASSQARFSYNEQFF
CDR3 DNA: TGTGCCAGCAGCCAAGCCCGTTTCTCCTACAATGAGCAGTTCTTC

V gene: TRBV19
J gene: TRBJ2-3
clone size: once
D gene: -
CDR3 protein: CASRDRTTDTQYF
CDR3 DNA: TGTGCCAGTAGGGACAGAACCACAGATACGCAGTATTTT

V gene: TRBV24-1
J gene: TRBJ1-1
clone size: many
D gene: -
CDR3 protein: CATSVRTAKNTEAFF
CDR3 DNA: TGTGCCACCAGTGTCAGGACGGCCAAGAACACTGAAGCTTTCTTT

V gene: TRBV6-5
J gene: TRBJ1-1
clone size: few
D gene: -
CDR3 protein: CASRGGGRTEAFF
CDR3 DNA: TGTGCCAGCAGGGGGGGGGGCAGGACTGAAGCTTTCTTT

V gene: TRBV12-5
J gene: TRBJ2-7
clone size: -
D gene: -
CDR3 protein: CASGLDNIAEQYF
CDR3 DNA: TGTGCTAGTGGTTTGGATAATATTGCGGAGCAGTACTTC

V gene: TRBV28
J gene: TRBJ2-7
clone size: -
D gene: -
CDR3 protein: CATGVKYEQYF
CDR3 DNA: TGTGCCACAGGGGTAAAGTACGAGCAGTACTTC

V gene: TRBV5-1
J gene: TRBJ2-3
clone size: -
D gene: -
CDR3 protein: CASSLYGVESTDTQYF
CDR3 DNA: TGCGCCAGCAGCTTGTATGGGGTAGAGAGCACAGATACGCAGTATTTT

V gene: TRBV30
J gene: TRBJ1-3
clone size: -
D gene: -
CDR3 protein: CASNDREMGNTIYF
CDR3 DNA: TGTGCCTCAAACGACCGAGAGATGGGAAACACCATATATTTT

V gene: TRBV28
J gene: TRBJ1-1
clone size: -
D gene: -
CDR3 protein: CASSSATEAFF
CDR3 DNA: TGTGCCAGCAGTTCGGCCACTGAAGCTTTCTTT

V gene: TRBV6-2/TRBV6-3
J gene: TRBJ2-3
clone size: -
D gene: -
CDR3 protein: CASSPWAGTDTQYF
CDR3 DNA: TGTGCCAGCAGCCCCTGGGCCGGAACAGATACGCAGTATTTT

V gene: TRBV5-4
J gene: TRBJ1-3
clone size: -
D gene: -
CDR3 protein: CASSRGSGNTIYF
CDR3 DNA: TGTGCCAGCAGCAGGGGATCCGGAAACACCATATATTTT

V gene: TRBV20-1
J gene: TRBJ1-2
clone size: few
D gene: TRBD1
CDR3 protein: CSAPPRRGQLDGYTF
CDR3 DNA: TGCAGTGCCCCCCCTCGCAGGGGGCAGTTGGATGGCTACACCTTC

V gene: TRBV28
J gene: TRBJ2-3
clone size: -
D gene: TRBD1
CDR3 protein: CASGTGQSDTQYF
CDR3 DNA: TGTGCCAGCGGGACAGGGCAATCAGATACGCAGTATTTT

V gene: TRBV7-8
J gene: TRBJ1-5
clone size: many
D gene: -
CDR3 protein: CASSLARSGVLDRGNQPQHF
CDR3 DNA: TGTGCCAGCAGCTTAGCGCGGTCAGGGGTATTAGATAGGGGCAATCAGCCCCAGCATTTT